This record concerns one T cell receptor beta chain sequence. Its antigen remains unidentified. This entry is derived from a study of OX40 agonist ivuxolimab in advanced cancers. V was trimmed by 2 bases and J by 3 bases, leaving 7 bases between them. Germline assignment: CDR1 MGHDK and CDR2 SYGVNS. This CDR3 has 13 residues. Sequencing was performed with immunoSEQ multiplex PCR; in TCRdb, only in-frame clones are kept and a portion is missing. The data contain some 85,000 clones, 70% to 90% of them singletons. The study's findings and limits: Expanded clones tended on average to be more numerous among CD8+ T cells than CD4+.

The TCR originated in an adult with an advanced solid tumor such as melanoma, head and neck, liver or kidney cancer. The chain uses TRBV25-1 and TRBJ1-2; D may be TRBD1 (6 bases). The sample in question was CD4+ or CD8+ T cells sorted from blood, obtained in a trial of the OX40 agonist ivuxolimab. CDR3 bases: TGTGCCAGCAGTGAACAGGGGTACTATGGCTACACCTTC. Translation: CASSEQGYYGYTF.